This TCR beta chain was documented in a study of T cell responses to AZD1222 COVID-19 vaccine (dated by TCRdb to the early 2020s). Background for the entire study: A total of approximately 240 trial participants underwent TCR sequencing, of whom about 210 received two doses of AZD1222 and about 25 received two doses of the MenACWY control vaccine. Trial participants were enrolled by age into subgroups of 18-55, 56-69 and 70-plus years, and around 150, 29 and 61 TCR-sequenced participants, respectively, were included in these subgroups.

Worth noting for this clone: Its recognized antigen is unknown. No base-level quality is on record; no much larger clone is a single base apart.

The CDR3 regions of human TCRbeta chains were analyzed by immunosequencing. In the paper's pipeline: Repertoire TCRs were checked for matches against a reference library of SARS-CoV-2-specific TCRs that had been generated using the MIRA antigen-specificity platform. Breadth was defined as the fraction of unique TCRs that were SARS-CoV-2-associated, and depth was defined as the fraction of total T cells that were SARS-CoV-2-associated. Using the MIRA data, each spike-specific TCR was assigned both to the spike region to which the TCR was reactive and to a CD4 or CD8 class. Log10-transformed breadth and depth values were compared by one-way ANOVA with Sidak's multiple comparisons tests. The immuneACCESS repertoire file appears here via TCRdb, limited to in-frame rearrangements. These files lack a portion of the clones; in checked studies, under half of the deficit traces to unresolved V genes, and the cause of the others is not known. Clone size and the V and J calls come from that table; the DNA yielded D and trimming. Across this sample there are some 150,000 clones, with roughly nine tenths seen only once. Of the sample, under 7% is held by the ten largest clones.

Overall study outcomes, separate from this receptor: Conclusions about previously exposed vaccinees are limited because only a handful of AZD1222 recipients were SARS-CoV-2 seropositive at baseline. In the small 56-69-year group, the increase in depth fell short of significance, most likely because of low power. Participants were mostly white British, with more females than males. The authors suggested clonal diversity may have been underestimated. Because no samples from the day 14 peak response were available, repertoires could be characterized only after the peak T cell response. Spike-specific TCR breadth and depth rose significantly after two AZD1222 doses compared with day 0 and with MenACWY recipients. Reportedly, close to half of the unique spike-specific TCRs recognized epitopes lying outside the regions that are mutated in the B.1.351 and B.1.1.7 variants. CD4 TCRs associated with the vaccine covered the entire spike protein, and the dominant responses were in regions 160-218 and 743-854.

The intended sense of this specimen's time point label: baseline before first vaccination. The treatment or condition label on this specimen signifies: meningococcal conjugate vaccine given as trial control. Vaccinee samples were obtained from the UK trials COV001 and COV002, which included a single-blind randomized controlled phase 2/3 trial of AZD1222 (ChAdOx1 nCoV-19) in healthy adults. For TCRbeta chain sequencing, PBMC samples were collected from trial participants at day 0 and at day 28 after the second dose. The CDR3 numbers 16 residues from cysteine through phenylalanine. Of the read, only the CDR3 DNA is kept; its 48 bases are in frame from base 1. The germline V gene encodes CDR1 MNHNS and CDR2 SASEGT. The germline V end is reduced by 4 bases and the J end by 2 bases; junction bases left unmatched: 8.

Source: peripheral blood, taken on day 0 of MenACWY control vaccination. This clonotype was obtained from an adult in good health. This chain joins TRBV6-1 to TRBJ1-5, with TRBD1 identical over 7 junction bases. The nucleotides read TGTGCCAGCAGTGTTGAGGGCCAGGGGGGCAATCAGCCCCAGCATTTT. Its product reads: CASSVEGQGGNQPQHF.